The rows below give T cell receptor beta chains drawn from one sample of a study of CD8+CD57+ T cells in acquired aplastic anemia. Via MiXCR, TCRdb re-called the reads, giving one row per CDR3 protein. The sample yields under 350,000 distinct CDR3 sequences, about 50% seen once. The sequenced material came from sorted CD4+, CD8+, or CD8+CD57+ T cells (not recorded which) from PBMCs. These receptors all come from a human donor with aplastic anemia. Both conserved end residues are part of each CDR3. A D gene is named only where the DNA matches it firmly. For some rows the clone size is stated as once, few or many, or as a class when expanded; others skip it.

j_gene | abundance | v_gene | d_gene | CDR3nt | CDR3aa
TRBJ2-1 | . | TRBV5-1 | TRBD1 | TGCGCCAGCAGCTTGGGGACAGGGAATTGGAATGAGCAGTTCTTC | CASSLGTGNWNEQFF
TRBJ2-5 | . | TRBV11-3 | TRBD1 | TGTGCCAGCAGAGCCGGGACAGGGGGCGAGGAGACCCAGTACTTC | CASRAGTGGEETQYF
TRBJ2-5 | . | TRBV7-9 | . | TGTGCCAGCACCCGGTCGACAGGAATACAAGAGACCCAGTACTTC | CASTRSTGIQETQYF
TRBJ1-1 | . | TRBV10-1 | . | TGCGCCAGCAGTGAGTACCTGACAGAGCTGATGAACACTGAAGCTTTCTTT | CASSEYLTELMNTEAFF
TRBJ1-2 | many | TRBV19 | TRBD1 | TGTGCCAGCGGACAGGGGGCGCCGGGTTATGGCTACACCTTC | CASGQGAPGYGYTF
TRBJ1-5 | . | TRBV10-3 | . | TGTGCCATCAGTCCAAGGCAGAATCAGCCCCAGCATTTT | CAISPRQNQPQHF
TRBJ2-2 | . | TRBV12-3/TRBV12-4 | . | TGTGCCAGCACGGGGAGGGGGCGGGACACCGGGGAGCTGTTTTTT | CASTGRGRDTGELFF
TRBJ2-7 | . | TRBV10-3 | . | TGTGCCATCAGGAGAGACGGCTACGAGCAGTACTTC | CAIRRDGYEQYF
TRBJ2-7 | . | TRBV24-1 | . | TGTGTTACGGGGAACTCTTCCTACGAGCAGTACTTC | CVTGNSSYEQYF
TRBJ2-7 | . | TRBV20-1 | TRBD1 | TGCAGTGCTAGGATAGGGACAGGGGGAAGGGAGCAGTACTTC | CSARIGTGGREQYF
TRBJ1-2 | . | TRBV5-5 | TRBD1 | TGTGCCAGCAGCCTGCATGCGACAGGGGGCCGAACCCTCTATGGCTACACCTTC | CASSLHATGGRTLYGYTF
TRBJ1-1 | many | TRBV29-1 | . | TGCAGCGTTAGACAGGTTCTGAACACTGAAGCTTTCTTT | CSVRQVLNTEAFF
TRBJ2-7 | many | TRBV5-5 | TRBD2 | TGTGCCAGCAGCTTGGAAGCGGGAGAGCAGTACTTC | CASSLEAGEQYF
TRBJ1-4 | many | TRBV5-1 | . | TGCGCCAGCAGCTTGGCCGTGGGGGCAACTAATGAAAAACTGTTTTTT | CASSLAVGATNEKLFF
TRBJ2-7 | . | TRBV9 | . | TGTGCCAGCAGCGTAGGGGTCGTCTCCTACGAGCAGTACTTC | CASSVGVVSYEQYF
TRBJ1-1 | few | TRBV10-3 | TRBD1 | TGTGCCATCAAGGGACAGGCGAACACTGAAGCTTTCTTT | CAIKGQANTEAFF
TRBJ1-6 | many | TRBV9 | . | TGTGCCAGCAGCGTAGACTGGGGGTCTTCACCCCTCCACTTT | CASSVDWGSSPLHF
TRBJ2-7 | . | TRBV20-1 | . | TGCAGTGCTATTAGTAGCGAAGGCTTGGGCGAGCAGTACTTC | CSAISSEGLGEQYF
TRBJ1-5 | many | TRBV19 | . | TGTGCCAGTAACGGCGGCTATAGCAATCAGCCCCAGCATTTT | CASNGGYSNQPQHF
TRBJ1-6 | few | TRBV24-1 | TRBD1 | TGTGCCGTAAGACAGGGGATTAATTCACCCCTCCACTTT | CAVRQGINSPLHF
TRBJ2-1 | . | TRBV20-1 | . | TGCAGTGCTAGAGATCAGGGTCTTGAGCAGTTCTTC | CSARDQGLEQFF
TRBJ1-3 | . | TRBV2 | . | TGTGCCAGCAGTGACGCGGCTTCTGGAAACACCATATATTTT | CASSDAASGNTIYF
TRBJ2-1 | . | TRBV2 | . | TGTGCCAGAGGGGGCAATGAGCAGTTCTTC | CARGGNEQFF
TRBJ2-7 | many | TRBV5-1 | . | TGCGCCAGCAGCCAAGGGTTCTTCCCGGAGTACTTC | CASSQGFFPEYF
TRBJ1-2 | . | TRBV7-9 | TRBD1 | TGTGCCAGCAGCAGAGGGTTGACTACCGGGACAGGATATGGCTACACCTTC | CASSRGLTTGTGYGYTF
TRBJ1-1 | few | TRBV29-1 | . | TGCAGCGTCGATCCACTACCGGGGCAAGCTTTCTTT | CSVDPLPGQAFF
TRBJ2-7 | . | TRBV7-9 | TRBD2 | TGTGCCAGCAGCCCTATAGCGGGGGAAACCTACGAGCAGTACTTC | CASSPIAGETYEQYF
TRBJ2-7 | . | TRBV3-1 | . | TGTGCCAGCAGCCAAGGGGCAGGGGGAGGGTACGAGCAGTACTTC | CASSQGAGGGYEQYF
TRBJ2-3 | . | TRBV10-3 | TRBD2 | TGTGCCATCAGAGGACTAGCGGGGGACACAGATACGCAGTATTTT | CAIRGLAGDTDTQYF
TRBJ1-6 | . | TRBV4-1 | . | TGCGCCAGCAGCCAAGGCCCGGCGGTCCCCCTCCACTTT | CASSQGPAVPLHF
TRBJ1-6 | . | TRBV10-3 | . | TGTGCCATCACCGGGGGGAGCTCCTATAATTCACCCCTCCACTTT | CAITGGSSYNSPLHF
TRBJ2-3 | . | TRBV29-1 | TRBD2 | TGCAGCGTTCCTCGGACTAGCGGGAGCACAGATACGCAGTATTTT | CSVPRTSGSTDTQYF
TRBJ1-6 | . | TRBV19 | . | TGTGCCAGTAGTACCCAGGGGAGATTATCACCCCTCCACTTT | CASSTQGRLSPLHF
TRBJ1-6 | . | TRBV25-1 | . | TGTGCCAGCGGTGAATGGAGAGGGGGACCAAGCTCCTATAATTTACCCCTCCACTTT | CASGEWRGGPSSYNLPLHF
TRBJ1-3 | many | TRBV10-2 | TRBD1 | TGCGCCAGCAAACCGGGACAGGCTGGAAACACCATATATTTT | CASKPGQAGNTIYF
TRBJ2-5 | . | TRBV7-2 | TRBD2 | TGTGCCAGCAAACTAGCGGGGGGCGAGACCCAGTACTTC | CASKLAGGETQYF
TRBJ1-3 | . | TRBV9 | TRBD1 | TGTGCCAGCAGCGTAGGGGACAGGGGGCCCTACTCTGGAAACACCATATATTTT | CASSVGDRGPYSGNTIYF
TRBJ2-1 | many | TRBV7-8 | . | TGTGCCAGCAGCATTAGGGAGCTCTACAATGAGCAGTTCTTC | CASSIRELYNEQFF
TRBJ1-2 | many | TRBV11-2 | . | TGTGCCAGCAGCTTAGATTACTATGGCTACACCTTC | CASSLDYYGYTF
TRBJ2-5 | . | TRBV2 | . | TGTGCCAGCACAGTAGTCCAAGAGACCCAGTACTTC | CASTVVQETQYF
TRBJ2-3 | few | TRBV24-1 | TRBD2 | TGTGCCACCAGTGACCCGACTAGCGCTAGCACAGATACGCAGTATTTT | CATSDPTSASTDTQYF
TRBJ1-1 | many | TRBV4-1 | TRBD1 | TGCGCCAGCAGCCAACCCCTCCGGGACAGGGATACTGAAGCTTTCTTT | CASSQPLRDRDTEAFF
TRBJ1-6 | once | TRBV5-1 | . | TGCGCCAGCAGCTTGTGGGGAGATAATTCACCCCTCCACTTT | CASSLWGDNSPLHF